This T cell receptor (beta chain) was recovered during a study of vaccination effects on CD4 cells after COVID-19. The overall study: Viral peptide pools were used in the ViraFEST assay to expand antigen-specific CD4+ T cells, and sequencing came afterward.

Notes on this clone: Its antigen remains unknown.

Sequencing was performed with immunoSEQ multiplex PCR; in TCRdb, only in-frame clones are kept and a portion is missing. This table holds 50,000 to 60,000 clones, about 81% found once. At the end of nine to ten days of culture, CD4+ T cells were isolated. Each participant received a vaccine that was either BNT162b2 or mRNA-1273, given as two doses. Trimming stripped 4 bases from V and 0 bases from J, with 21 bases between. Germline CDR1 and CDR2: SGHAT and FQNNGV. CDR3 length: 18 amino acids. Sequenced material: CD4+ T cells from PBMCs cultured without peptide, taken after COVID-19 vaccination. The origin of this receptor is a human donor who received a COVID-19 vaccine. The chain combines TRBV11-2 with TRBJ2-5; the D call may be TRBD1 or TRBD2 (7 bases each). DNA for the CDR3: TGTGCCAGCAGCTCCGACAGGGAGCGGGGTTGGTACCAAGAGACCCAGTACTTC. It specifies CASSSDRERGWYQETQYF.